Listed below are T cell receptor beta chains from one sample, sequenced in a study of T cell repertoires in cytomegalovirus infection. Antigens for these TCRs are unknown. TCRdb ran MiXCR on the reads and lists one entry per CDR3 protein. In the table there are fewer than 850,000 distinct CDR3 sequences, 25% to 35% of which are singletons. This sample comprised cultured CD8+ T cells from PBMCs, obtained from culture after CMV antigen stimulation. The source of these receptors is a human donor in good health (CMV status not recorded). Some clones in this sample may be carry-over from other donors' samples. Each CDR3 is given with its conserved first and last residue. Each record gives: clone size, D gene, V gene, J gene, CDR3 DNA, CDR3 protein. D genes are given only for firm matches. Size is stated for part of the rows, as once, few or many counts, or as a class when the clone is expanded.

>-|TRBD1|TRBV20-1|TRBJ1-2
TGCAGTGCCAGGGACAGGCATGGCTACACCTTC
CSARDRHGYTF
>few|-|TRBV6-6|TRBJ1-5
TGTGCCAGCAGTTACCAGCCCCAGCATTTT
CASSYQPQHF
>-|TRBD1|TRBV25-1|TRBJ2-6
TGTGCCAGCAGTGGATCTCCACAGGGGGCGGGAGGGGCCAACGTCCTGACTTTC
CASSGSPQGAGGANVLTF
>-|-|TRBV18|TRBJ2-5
TGTGCCAGCAACACAGGTCACTCGGAGACCCAGTACTTC
CASNTGHSETQYF
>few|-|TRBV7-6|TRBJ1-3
TGTGCCAGCAGCACGGGACACATCTCTGGAAACACCATATATTTT
CASSTGHISGNTIYF
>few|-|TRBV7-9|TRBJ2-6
TGTGCCAGCAGCTTAATGTGGGACGGTCAAACTTTC
CASSLMWDGQTF
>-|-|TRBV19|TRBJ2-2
TGTGCCAGTAGTGGGGCTCAAGGGACCGGGGAGCTGTTTTTT
CASSGAQGTGELFF
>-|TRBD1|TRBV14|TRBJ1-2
TGTGCCAGCAGCCCTAGGGACAGGAAAAACTATGGCTACACCTTC
CASSPRDRKNYGYTF
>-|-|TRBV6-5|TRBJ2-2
TGTGCCAGCGGCCTGGGGTCCGGGGAGCTGTTTTTT
CASGLGSGELFF
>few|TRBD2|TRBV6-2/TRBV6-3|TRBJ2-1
TGTGCCAGCAGTCCTATAAAGCGGGGGGAGATGGATGAGCAGTTCTTC
CASSPIKRGEMDEQFF
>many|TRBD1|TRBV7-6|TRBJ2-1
TGTGCCAGCAGCTCTGGACAGGGTCTTTTGAATGAGCAGTTCTTC
CASSSGQGLLNEQFF
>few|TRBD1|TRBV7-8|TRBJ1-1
TGTGCCAGCAGCTGGATACAGGGGAAGGTGGCGATGAACACTGAAGCTTTCTTT
CASSWIQGKVAMNTEAFF
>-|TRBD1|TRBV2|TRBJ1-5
TGTGCCAGCAGTGAAGCAATGGGACAGGGTGATCAGCCCCAGCATTTT
CASSEAMGQGDQPQHF
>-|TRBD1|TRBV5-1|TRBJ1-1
TGCGCCAGCAGCTTGGGGGACAGGAAAGCTTTCTTT
CASSLGDRKAFF
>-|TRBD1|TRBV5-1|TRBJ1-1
TGCGCCAGCAGCTTCGTCTCAGGGGGCACTGAAGCTTTCTTT
CASSFVSGGTEAFF
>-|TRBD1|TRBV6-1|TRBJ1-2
TGTGCCAGCCTGGACAGGGAGATATATGGCGGCTACACCTTC
CASLDREIYGGYTF
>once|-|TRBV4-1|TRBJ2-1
TGCGCCAGCAGTCCGGGACTGGAGTACAATGAGCAGTTCTTC
CASSPGLEYNEQFF
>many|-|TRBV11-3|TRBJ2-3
TGTGCCAGCAGCTTAGACCGGGGCTTGCCAGATACGCAGTATTTT
CASSLDRGLPDTQYF
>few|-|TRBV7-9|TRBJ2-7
TGTGCCAGCAGCTCTGACAACTACGAGCAGTACTTC
CASSSDNYEQYF
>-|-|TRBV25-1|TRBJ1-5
TGTGCCAGCAGTGATGGCCTGTTAGGGCCCCAGCATTTT
CASSDGLLGPQHF
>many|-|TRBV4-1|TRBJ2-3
TGCGCCAGCAGCCAAGAATTGATCTACGAGGGAAATACAGATACGCAGTATTTT
CASSQELIYEGNTDTQYF
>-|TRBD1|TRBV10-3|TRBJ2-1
TGTGCCATCAGACCCCGGGATAGAAGGGGGCAGGATGAGCAGTTCTTC
CAIRPRDRRGQDEQFF
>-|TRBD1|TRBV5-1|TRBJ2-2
TGCGCCAGCTTCTGGACAGGGTCCGGGGAGCTGTTTTTT
CASFWTGSGELFF
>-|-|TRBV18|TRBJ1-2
TGTGCCAGCTCACTTAATTCGGGGAACCACGGAGGCTACACCTTC
CASSLNSGNHGGYTF
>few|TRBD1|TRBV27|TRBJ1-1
TGTGCCAGCATACCAACCAGACAGGGTAAGAACACTGAAGCTTTCTTT
CASIPTRQGKNTEAFF
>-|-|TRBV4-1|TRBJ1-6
TGCGCCAGCAGCCAAAACAGGGTGGTGAAGTCACCCCTCCACTTT
CASSQNRVVKSPLHF
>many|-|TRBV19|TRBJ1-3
TGTGCCAGTAGTCCCGGATACTCTGGAAACACCATATATTTT
CASSPGYSGNTIYF
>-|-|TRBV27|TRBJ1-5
TGTGCCAGCTCTTCCCCTTGGGGCAATCAGCCCCAGCATTTT
CASSSPWGNQPQHF
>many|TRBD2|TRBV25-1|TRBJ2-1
TGTGCCAGCAGTGGTCCGAGCGGGACTAGCGGGGTATACAATGAGCAGTTCTTC
CASSGPSGTSGVYNEQFF
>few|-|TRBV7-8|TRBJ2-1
TGTGCCAGCAGCTGGAGACCTCGCTCCTACAATGAGCAGTTCTTC
CASSWRPRSYNEQFF
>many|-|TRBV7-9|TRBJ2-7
TGTGCCAGCAGCTCAGAACAGGGTATGCCCTACGAGCAGTACTTC
CASSSEQGMPYEQYF
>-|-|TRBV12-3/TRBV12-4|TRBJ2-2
TGTGCCAGCAGTTTCAAGGTCGGGGAGCTGTTTTTT
CASSFKVGELFF
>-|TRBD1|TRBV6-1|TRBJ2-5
TGTGCCAGCAGTTACCTAGGGGGCCCTCTACAAGAGACCCAGTACTTC
CASSYLGGPLQETQYF
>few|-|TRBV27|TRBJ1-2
TGTGCCAGCAGTTTAACTACGGGGGCGAGGGGCTACACCTTC
CASSLTTGARGYTF
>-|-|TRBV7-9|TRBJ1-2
TGTGCCAGCAGCTTCCCCGGACGAAACGACTATGGCTACACCTTC
CASSFPGRNDYGYTF
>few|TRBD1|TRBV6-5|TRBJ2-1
TGTGCCAGCAGTTACGTGACAGGGCCCTTTATATACAATGAGCAGTTCTTC
CASSYVTGPFIYNEQFF
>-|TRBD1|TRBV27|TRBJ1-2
TGTGCCAGCAGTCTGGCCCCGACAGGGGGCAATGGCTACACCTTC
CASSLAPTGGNGYTF
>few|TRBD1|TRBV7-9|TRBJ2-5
TGTGCCAGCAGCTACCTCGGGACAGGACAAGAGACCCAGTACTTC
CASSYLGTGQETQYF
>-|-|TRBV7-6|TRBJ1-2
TGTGCCAGCAGCTTAGAGAATTCCCCCGGCGGCTACACCTTC
CASSLENSPGGYTF
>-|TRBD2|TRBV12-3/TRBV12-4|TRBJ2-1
TGTGCCAGCAGCCCCCGGGCTAGCGGAAATCCCTACAATGAGCAGTTCTTC
CASSPRASGNPYNEQFF
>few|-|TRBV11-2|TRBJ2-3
TGTGCCAGCAGCACGGCGGGGGCCGAACCAATGTTGGCAGATACGCAGTATTTT
CASSTAGAEPMLADTQYF
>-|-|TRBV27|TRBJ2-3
TGTGCCAGCGGTACATTAGCGCAAAGGGCAGATACGCAGTATTTT
CASGTLAQRADTQYF
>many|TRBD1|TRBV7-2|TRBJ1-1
TGTGCCAGCAGCTTAGTCAGGGGGAGTGAAGCTTTCTTT
CASSLVRGSEAFF
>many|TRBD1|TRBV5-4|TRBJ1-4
TGTGCCAGCAGGAACCTGGGGACAGGTCATAATGAAAAACTGTTTTTT
CASRNLGTGHNEKLFF
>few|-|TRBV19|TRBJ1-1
TGTGCCAGTAGTACGGAGGGACTATTCACTGAAGCTTTCTTT
CASSTEGLFTEAFF
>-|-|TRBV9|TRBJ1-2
TGTGCCAGCAGCCAGACTGTTTTGAGGGGCTACACCTTC
CASSQTVLRGYTF
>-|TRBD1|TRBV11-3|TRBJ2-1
TGTGCCAGCGGTCAACGGGCAGGGGGACCCGGGCGAGAGCAGTTCTTC
CASGQRAGGPGREQFF
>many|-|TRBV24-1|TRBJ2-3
TGTGCCACCAGTGCTCCGGGCAGGCTCGGAGATACGCAGTATTTT
CATSAPGRLGDTQYF